Presented here are 26 T cell receptor beta chains from one specimen sequenced in a study of cytomegalovirus exposure and HLA in healthy donors (dated by TCRdb to 2015 to 2018). Library preparation used the immunoSEQ multiplex PCR assay. For the multiplex PCR, a mixture combining 60 forward primers for TCR Vbeta segments and 13 reverse primers for TCR Jbeta segments was used. In TCRdb, the immuneACCESS table is reduced to in-frame sequences with V and J assigned. These tables do not hold every clone; where another copy was compared, an unresolved V gene accounts for under half, and the others remain unexplained. The sample profile shows under 150,000 clones; approximately 83% of them were found once. The ten largest clones take up around 1.2% of the sample. The sequencing input was PBMCs. The source is a girl aged 2 to 10 in good health and CMV-seronegative.

This clone was observed once. The chain has TRBV18 and TRBJ2-4; D call uncertain. The CDR3 covers 17 residues. The germline V and J ends were trimmed by 0 bases and 0 bases, with 12 bases remaining between them. Germline V gives CDR1 KGHSH, CDR2 LQKENI. The CDR3 DNA reads TGTGCCAGCTCACCACCGCCTACCAATATAGCCAAAAACATTCAGTACTTC. Its translation is CASSPPPTNIAKNIQYF.

The chain carries TRBV4-1 and TRBJ2-7, with 12 bases matching TRBD1. J was trimmed by 3 bases and V by 3 bases; bases with no gene match: 3. Germline loops: CDR1 MGHRA, CDR2 YSYEKL. The CDR3 has 15 residues. CDR3 residues: CASSQGTGGSYEQYF. As DNA, the CDR3 is TGCGCCAGCAGCCAGGGGACAGGGGGCAGCTACGAGCAGTACTTC.

In nucleotides, the CDR3 is TGCGCCAGCAGCCCTCGGGGGAGCACAGATACGCAGTATTTT. It is translated as CASSPRGSTDTQYF. This chain links TRBV4-3 with TRBJ2-3; TRBD2 is a possible D gene (6 bases). The V end was cut by 4 bases, the J end by 0 bases, with 8 bases between. The CDR3 runs 14 residues. Germline CDR1 is LGHNA and CDR2 is YSLEER.

To note about this clone: One junction end disagrees with the germline gene, perhaps due to a read error. This sequence joins TRBV5-5 and TRBJ2-1; possibly TRBD1 for D (5 bases). CDR1 is SGHKS and CDR2 is YYEKEE in the germline V gene (reference sequence). The CDR3 totals 12 residues. The DNA of the CDR3 is TGTGCCAGCAGCTTGGGGGGCCATCAACCCGTCTTC. Its translation: CASSLGGHQPVF.

This clone appeared a single time. V is TRBV7-2 and J is TRBJ2-3, with D unclear. The V gene lost 1 base and the J gene lost 2 bases, with 7 bases spanning the gap. Looked up from germline, CDR1 is SGHTA and CDR2 is FQGNSA. CDR3 length: 14 residues. The CDR3 sequence is CASSLDRDTDTQYF. The CDR3 DNA reads TGTGCCAGCAGCTTAGACAGAGACACAGATACGCAGTATTTT.

V usage is TRBV13 and J usage is TRBJ2-2; unclear D gene. V lost 3 bases, J lost 6 bases, and 11 bases lay in between. This CDR3 has 14 residues. Germline V gives CDR1 PRHDT, CDR2 FYEKMQ (reference sequence). CDR3 in DNA: TGTGCCAGCAGCTTTCTGTTCCTAGCCGGGGAGCTGTTTTTT. Translation: CASSFLFLAGELFF.

The V gene is TRBV4-2, the J gene TRBJ2-2; D is possibly TRBD1 (6 bases). The J call is uncertain, as TRBJ1-3 better fits the DNA end. Germline V gives CDR1 LGHNA, CDR2 YNFKEQ. The length of the CDR3 is 12 residues. The CDR3 protein is CASSGDRNTIYF. CDR3 nucleotides: TGTGCCAGCTCAGGGGATCGAAACACCATATATTTT.

This clone was counted a single time. The rearrangement uses TRBV7-3 and TRBJ1-1; D is ambiguous. This CDR3 is 13 amino acids long. CDR1 SGHTA and CDR2 FQGTGA come from the germline V gene. Trimming took off 3 bases at V and 1 base at J, with 6 bases between the two ends. CDR3 sequence reads: CASSLEQNTEAFF. CDR3 coding DNA: TGTGCCAGCAGCTTGGAGCAGAACACTGAAGCTTTCTTT.

This clone was seen just once. The V gene is TRBV11-2, the J gene TRBJ2-1, with TRBD2 matching 8 bases. V dropped 1 base and J dropped 5; count of bases not matched to a gene: 7. Germline CDR1 is SGHAT and CDR2 is FQNNGV. This CDR3 is 16 amino acids long. CDR3 amino acids: CASSLVPGGSDNEQFF. DNA of the CDR3: TGTGCCAGCAGCTTAGTCCCGGGGGGGTCGGACAATGAGCAGTTCTTC.

The chain combines TRBV4-3 with TRBJ2-1; 11 bases are a match to TRBD2. The germline gives CDR1 LGHNA, CDR2 YSLEER. This CDR3 has 16 residues. After removal of 4 bases from V and 4 bases from J, the junction contained 6 bases not matched to a gene. For the CDR3, the DNA is TGCGCCAGCAGCCCACAACTAGCGGGAGATTACAATGAGCAGTTCTTC. It codes for CASSPQLAGDYNEQFF.

This clone appeared a few times. This chain links TRBV7-2 with TRBJ1-2; unclear D gene. Per the germline V gene, CDR1 is SGHTA and CDR2 is FQGNSA. There are 14 residues in the CDR3. V was trimmed by 2 bases and J by 0 bases, leaving 7 bases between them. In DNA form, the CDR3 reads TGTGCCAGCAGCTTACCGCAGACTAACTATGGCTACACCTTC. It encodes CASSLPQTNYGYTF.

A few counts support this clone. The CDR3 sequence is CASTKSGEQFF. DNA for the CDR3: TGTGCCAGCACAAAATCGGGTGAGCAGTTCTTC. The chain is built from TRBV7-9 and TRBJ2-1, with D uncertain. The CDR3 extends over 11 amino acids. In germline, CDR1 is SEHNR, CDR2 FQNEAQ (reference sequence). Trimming removed 7 bases from V and 9 bases from J, with 10 bases in between.

The sample holds a few counts of this clone. This chain uses TRBV5-8 with TRBJ2-7, with 7 bases fitting TRBD1. This CDR3 has 15 residues. V was clipped by 4 bases and J by 2 bases; unmatched bases: 9. CDR1 is SGHTS, CDR2 YDEGEE, per germline. The CDR3 nucleotides are TGTGCCAGCAGCAACGTCCGGGACAGTACCTACGAGCAGTACTTC. Protein sequence: CASSNVRDSTYEQYF.

This chain uses TRBV19 with TRBJ1-5; 7 bases line up with TRBD1. This CDR3 is 15 amino acids long. Trimming removed 4 bases from V and 2 bases from J; junction bases left unmatched: 5. Germline CDR1 and CDR2: LNHDA and SQIVND (reference sequence). The CDR3 here is CASSKTGSGNQPQHF. The CDR3 nucleotides are TGTGCCAGTAGTAAGACAGGGTCTGGCAATCAGCCCCAGCATTTT.

Turning to this clone: Its ends do not fully match the called genes, so a read error is possible. The chain recombines TRBV6-5 with TRBJ1-6; possible D gene TRBD1, 6 bases. The CDR3 has 12 residues. The germline V gene encodes CDR1 MNHEY and CDR2 SVGAGI. CDR3 in DNA: TGTGCCAGCAGTTACTCCAATCCGGGACACCGCTTT. It translates to CASSYSNPGHRF.

The chain links TRBV30 to TRBJ1-2, with D possibly being TRBD1 (6 bases). V lost 5 bases and J 8 bases, leaving 15 bases between the germline ends. CDR1 and CDR2 (germline): GTSNPN, SVGIG (reference sequence). CDR3 size: 12 residues. This CDR3 is CAWGQLGKGYTF. CDR3 bases: TGTGCCTGGGGACAGCTTGGGAAAGGCTACACCTTC.

The chain joins TRBV7-9 to TRBJ2-1, with TRBD2 matching over 15 bases. Germline V gives CDR1 SEHNR, CDR2 FQNEAQ (reference sequence). This CDR3 comprises 18 residues. The V gene end was trimmed by 3 bases and the J gene end by 4 bases; junction bases not matched to a gene: 7. The CDR3 sequence is CASSFLWTSGRGYNEQFF. The CDR3 region has the DNA TGTGCCAGCAGCTTCCTTTGGACTAGCGGGAGGGGTTACAATGAGCAGTTCTTC.

The CDR3 nucleotides are TGTGCCAGCAACTCCGTCCCGGGACAACCTCACCAAGAGACCCAGTACTTC. It codes for CASNSVPGQPHQETQYF. V is TRBV7-9 and J is TRBJ2-5; D is perhaps TRBD1 (6 bases). Germline V CDR1 and CDR2: SEHNR, FQNEAQ (reference sequence). V was shortened by 7 bases and J by 0 bases, with 21 bases between the two germline ends. This CDR3 is built from 17 residues.

V usage is TRBV10-3 and J usage is TRBJ2-5; 8 nucleotides line up with TRBD2. The CDR3 sequence is 18 residues long. J was trimmed by 5 bases and V by 1 base; bases with no gene match: 15. Germline lookup yields CDR1 ENHRY and CDR2 SYGVKD. The CDR3: CAISELGSRGDLWETQYF. The CDR3 DNA reads TGTGCCATCAGTGAGTTAGGTTCGCGGGGGGACTTGTGGGAGACCCAGTACTTC.

This chain uses TRBV7-8 with TRBJ2-5; the match to TRBD1 covers 8 bases. The J call is doubtful: the DNA matches TRBJ2-7 better. Germline V lookup: CDR1 SGHVS, CDR2 FQNEAQ. The CDR3 consists of 16 residues. This CDR3 is CASSLLGGQVSYEQYF. CDR3 nucleotide sequence: TGTGCCAGCAGCCTTCTCGGGGGACAGGTCTCCTACGAGCAGTACTTC.

CDR3 in amino acids: CASSQEHEETQYF. Written as DNA, the CDR3 is TGCGCCAGCAGCCAAGAACACGAAGAGACCCAGTACTTC. The chain is built from TRBV4-3 and TRBJ2-5; D gene ambiguous. Trimming stripped 0 bases from V and 3 bases from J, with 5 bases between. The CDR3 covers 13 residues. The germline gives CDR1 LGHNA, CDR2 YSLEER.

The V and J genes are TRBV6-4 and TRBJ2-3, with 10 bases lining up with TRBD1. V shed 2 bases and J 6 bases; nucleotides not matched to a gene: 2. Germline V CDR1 and CDR2: MRHNA, SNTAGT. CDR3 length: 14 residues. As DNA, the CDR3 is TGTGCCAGCAGTGACGGACAGGGGGTCGATACGCAGTATTTT. This codes for CASSDGQGVDTQYF.

The CDR3 DNA sequence: TGTGCCAGTAGTATAGAAAGGGTTGGGTCCCAGGGGGTCTCCGAGCAGTACTTC. Residues: CASSIERVGSQGVSEQYF. The rearrangement links TRBV19 to TRBJ2-7; 7 bases map to TRBD1. Germline-derived CDR1 and CDR2 are LNHDA and SQIVND (reference sequence). V lost 0 bases and J lost 6; bases outside the gene matches: 17. CDR3 length: 18 residues.

This clone has more than one count but fewer than ten. The rearrangement links TRBV5-6 to TRBJ1-2, with D uncertain. The CDR3 covers 12 residues. The V gene's germline CDR1 is SGHDT and CDR2 YYEEEE. Trimming took 2 bases from V and 7 from J, leaving 9 bases between them. As DNA, the CDR3 is TGTGCCAGCAGCTTCCGACGGGGTGGCTACACCTTC. Translated, it gives CASSFRRGGYTF.

V and J are TRBV15 and TRBJ1-5; D unresolved. The CDR3 has 19 amino acids. Trimming took 2 bases from V and 2 from J, leaving 22 bases between them. Germline V gene data show CDR1 as LNHNV and CDR2 as YYDKDF (reference sequence). The CDR3 region is CATSRPPALGLIRNQPQHF. CDR3 nucleotide sequence: TGTGCCACCAGCAGACCTCCGGCACTGGGCCTTATTCGCAATCAGCCCCAGCATTTT.

The J gene is TRBJ2-2, the V gene TRBV10-3; 8 bases match TRBD2. Germline V gene data show CDR1 as ENHRY and CDR2 as SYGVKD. With 3 bases clipped from V and 5 bases from J, the junction kept 8 bases outside the gene matches. The CDR3 covers 16 residues. Here the CDR3 reads CAISDSGSGATGELFF. The CDR3 DNA reads TGTGCCATCAGTGATTCGGGTAGCGGGGCGACCGGGGAGCTGTTTTTT.